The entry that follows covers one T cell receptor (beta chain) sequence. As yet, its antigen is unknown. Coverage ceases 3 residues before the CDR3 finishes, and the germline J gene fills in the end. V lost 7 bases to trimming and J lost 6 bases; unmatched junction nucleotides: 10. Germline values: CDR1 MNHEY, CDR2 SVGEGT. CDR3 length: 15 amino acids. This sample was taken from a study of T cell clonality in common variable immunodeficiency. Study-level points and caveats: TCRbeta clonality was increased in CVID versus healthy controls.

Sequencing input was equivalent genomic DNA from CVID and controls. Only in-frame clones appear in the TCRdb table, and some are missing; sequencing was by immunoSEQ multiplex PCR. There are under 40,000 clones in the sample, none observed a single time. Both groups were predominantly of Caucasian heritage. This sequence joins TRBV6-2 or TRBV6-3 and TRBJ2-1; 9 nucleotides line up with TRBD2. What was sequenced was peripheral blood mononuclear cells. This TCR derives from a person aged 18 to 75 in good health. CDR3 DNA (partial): TGTGCCAGCACTGAAAAATTAGCGGGAGCCAATGAG. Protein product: CASTEKLAGANE. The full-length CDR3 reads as CASTEKLAGANEQFF.